These T cell receptor beta chains were read from a single sample in a study of blood T cell repertoires in COVID-19. Libraries were prepared by immunoSEQ multiplex PCR; TCRdb keeps only in-frame clonotypes and omits some of them. The sample yields about 300,000 clones, 85% to 90% seen once. Material: peripheral blood. The receptors were gathered from a man between 65 and 80 years old with acute or convalescent COVID-19. The conserved cysteine and the conserved F or W are not part of the CDR3 here. D genes are given only for firm matches.

D: .; J: TRBJ2-7; V: TRBV19; CDR3: ASSPRLISSYEQY
D: .; J: TRBJ1-5; V: TRBV4-3; CDR3: ASSQELGSYSNQPQH
D: TRBD1; J: TRBJ1-4; V: TRBV4-1; CDR3: ASSRQGATTNEKLF
D: .; J: TRBJ2-7; V: TRBV6-5; CDR3: ASSYSPNSYEQY
D: .; J: TRBJ1-1; V: TRBV5-4; CDR3: ASSSPTAGNTEAF
D: .; J: TRBJ2-5; V: TRBV18; CDR3: ASSQEAPSGETQY
D: .; J: TRBJ2-3; V: TRBV7-2; CDR3: ASSSLGAFGDTQY
D: .; J: TRBJ2-7; V: TRBV20-1; CDR3: SASSSTHFSYEQY
D: .; J: TRBJ2-2; V: TRBV4-3; CDR3: ASSQETVSQINTGELF
D: TRBD2; J: TRBJ2-1; V: TRBV6-2/TRBV6-3; CDR3: ASSYSPPSGGIYNEQF
D: .; J: TRBJ1-2; V: TRBV19; CDR3: ATKLGQGNYGYT
D: .; J: TRBJ2-1; V: TRBV2; CDR3: ASSFLRGGGSYNEQF
D: TRBD2; J: TRBJ2-7; V: TRBV20-1; CDR3: SASRAGGPYEQY
D: .; J: TRBJ2-2; V: TRBV24-1; CDR3: ATSGQSGELF
D: .; J: TRBJ2-4; V: TRBV30; CDR3: AGPGGVTNIQY
D: TRBD1; J: TRBJ1-1; V: TRBV7-2; CDR3: ASSSSRTGGNTEAF
D: .; J: TRBJ1-2; V: TRBV10-3; CDR3: AISASRGIGGYT
D: TRBD1; J: TRBJ2-7; V: TRBV6-5; CDR3: ASRRQGRDEQY
D: TRBD1; J: TRBJ1-1; V: TRBV9; CDR3: ASRGQSNTEAF
D: .; J: TRBJ2-5; V: TRBV7-2; CDR3: ASSLSASQETQY
D: TRBD2; J: TRBJ2-3; V: TRBV7-9; CDR3: ASSGTSGGNTDTQY
D: TRBD2; J: TRBJ2-1; V: TRBV5-1; CDR3: ASSTGGAYNEQF
D: TRBD1; J: TRBJ1-2; V: TRBV6-2/TRBV6-3; CDR3: ASSLADRGLGYT
D: .; J: TRBJ2-2; V: TRBV7-2; CDR3: ASSSHRNTGELF
D: .; J: TRBJ1-3; V: TRBV7-2; CDR3: ASSLERRNTIY
D: TRBD1; J: TRBJ1-3; V: TRBV19; CDR3: ASSVTGGSGNTIY
D: .; J: TRBJ2-3; V: TRBV5-5; CDR3: ASSLAVQGLGTDTQY
D: TRBD1; J: TRBJ2-1; V: TRBV3-1/TRBV3-2; CDR3: ASSQVPGQLVNEQF
D: .; J: TRBJ2-7; V: TRBV15; CDR3: ATSRDPGYEQY
D: .; J: TRBJ1-2; V: TRBV11-2; CDR3: ASSLDLATRGYT
D: TRBD2; J: TRBJ2-1; V: TRBV6-2/TRBV6-3; CDR3: ASSLAGGGDEQF
D: .; J: TRBJ1-1; V: TRBV7-9; CDR3: ASSSTRNTEAF
D: .; J: TRBJ1-1; V: TRBV9; CDR3: ASSPRAMNTEAF
D: TRBD1; J: TRBJ2-5; V: TRBV7-7; CDR3: ASSPTGARQETQY
D: .; J: TRBJ1-4; V: TRBV10-2; CDR3: ASRKGGQGTNEKLF
D: .; J: TRBJ2-1; V: TRBV6-2/TRBV6-3; CDR3: ASSYNRASYNEQF
D: TRBD2; J: TRBJ2-3; V: TRBV9; CDR3: ASSVAASGGATDTQY
D: TRBD1; J: TRBJ1-1; V: TRBV29-1; CDR3: SAATGGADTEAF
D: .; J: TRBJ2-3; V: TRBV7-3; CDR3: ASSLGVNSMADTQY
D: .; J: TRBJ1-4; V: TRBV30; CDR3: AWSAGGNEKLF
D: .; J: TRBJ1-1; V: TRBV2; CDR3: ASSELAGNTEAF
D: TRBD1; J: TRBJ2-5; V: TRBV7-9; CDR3: ASSDRVEETQY
D: TRBD2; J: TRBJ2-6; V: TRBV2; CDR3: ASSVHASGGTSGANVLT
D: TRBD2; J: TRBJ2-1; V: TRBV28; CDR3: ASIPTSGRHNEQF
D: .; J: TRBJ1-6; V: TRBV2; CDR3: ASIHRGEVNSPLH
D: TRBD1; J: TRBJ1-5; V: TRBV7-9; CDR3: ASSLGRQGRGQPQH
D: .; J: TRBJ1-6; V: TRBV5-6; CDR3: ASSPTTGRGATLH
D: .; J: TRBJ2-7; V: TRBV5-8; CDR3: ASSLDLVIRREQY
D: .; J: TRBJ1-5; V: TRBV11-2; CDR3: ASSPGSYSNQPQH
D: .; J: TRBJ1-6; V: TRBV6-5; CDR3: ASRRLEYNSPLH
D: .; J: TRBJ1-1; V: TRBV9; CDR3: ASSVGLSDTEAF
D: TRBD1; J: TRBJ1-1; V: TRBV19; CDR3: ASRWGQGGTEAF
D: .; J: TRBJ1-1; V: TRBV2; CDR3: ASRLDGGNTEAF
D: TRBD1; J: TRBJ1-2; V: TRBV5-4; CDR3: ASRVGQGRNYGYT
D: TRBD2; J: TRBJ2-2; V: TRBV28; CDR3: ASSRGLAGGNTGELF
D: TRBD1; J: TRBJ1-2; V: TRBV18; CDR3: ASSPTGAENYGYT
D: .; J: TRBJ2-7; V: TRBV28; CDR3: ASRGGASYEQY
D: TRBD2; J: TRBJ2-1; V: TRBV15; CDR3: ATSRPPPGLVINEQF
D: TRBD1; J: TRBJ2-1; V: TRBV29-1; CDR3: SVGGGQGGYNEQF
D: .; J: TRBJ2-1; V: TRBV3-1/TRBV3-2; CDR3: ASSQVSGEQF